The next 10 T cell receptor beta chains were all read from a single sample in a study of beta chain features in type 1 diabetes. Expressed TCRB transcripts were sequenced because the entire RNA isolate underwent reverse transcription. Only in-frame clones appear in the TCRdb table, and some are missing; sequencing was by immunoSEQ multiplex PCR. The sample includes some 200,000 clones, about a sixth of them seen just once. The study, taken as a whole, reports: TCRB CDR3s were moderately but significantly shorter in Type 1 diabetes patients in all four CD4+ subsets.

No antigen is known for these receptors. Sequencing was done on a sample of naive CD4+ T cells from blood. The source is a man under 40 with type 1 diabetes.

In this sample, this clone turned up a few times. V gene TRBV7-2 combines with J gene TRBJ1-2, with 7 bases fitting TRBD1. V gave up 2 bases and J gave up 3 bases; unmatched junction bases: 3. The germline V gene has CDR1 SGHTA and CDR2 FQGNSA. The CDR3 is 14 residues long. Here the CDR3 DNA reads TGTGCCAGCAGCTTACCGGGACAGTACTATGGCTACACCTTC. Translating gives CASSLPGQYYGYTF. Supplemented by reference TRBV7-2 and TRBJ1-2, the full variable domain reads GAGVSQSPSNKVTEKGKDVELRCDPISGHTALYWYRQSLGQGLEFLIYFQGNSAPDKSGLPSDRFSAERTGGSVSTLTIQRTQQEDSAVYLCASSLPGQYYGYTFGSGTRLTVV.

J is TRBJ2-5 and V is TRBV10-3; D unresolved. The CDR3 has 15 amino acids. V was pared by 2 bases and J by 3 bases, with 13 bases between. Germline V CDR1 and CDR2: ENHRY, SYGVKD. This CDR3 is CAISEGRISEETQYF. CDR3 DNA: TGTGCCATCAGTGAGGGACGGATATCAGAAGAGACCCAGTACTTC.

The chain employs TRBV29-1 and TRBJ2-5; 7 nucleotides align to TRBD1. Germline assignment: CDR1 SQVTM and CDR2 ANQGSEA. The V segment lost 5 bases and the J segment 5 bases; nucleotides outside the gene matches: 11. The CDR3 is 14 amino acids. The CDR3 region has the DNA TGCAGCGTTAATGGACGGAGAGGGGGCGAGACCCAGTACTTC. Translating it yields CSVNGRRGGETQYF.

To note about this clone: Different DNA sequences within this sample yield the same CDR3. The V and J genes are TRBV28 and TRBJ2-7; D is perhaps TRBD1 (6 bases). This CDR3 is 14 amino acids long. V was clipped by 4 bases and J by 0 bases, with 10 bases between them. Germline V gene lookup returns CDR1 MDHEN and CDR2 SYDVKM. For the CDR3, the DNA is TGTGCCAGCAGTTCGGGACAAAGCTCCTACGAGCAGTACTTC. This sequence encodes CASSSGQSSYEQYF.

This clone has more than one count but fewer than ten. For the CDR3, the DNA is TGCGCCACCGGAACAGGGAACACTGAAGCTTTCTTT. Translating it yields CATGTGNTEAFF. The chain is built from TRBV10-2 and TRBJ1-1; tentative D call: TRBD1 (5 bases). V lost 10 bases, J lost 1 base, and 10 bases lay in between. The CDR3 length is 12 residues. Germline CDR1 is WSHSY and CDR2 is SAAADI.

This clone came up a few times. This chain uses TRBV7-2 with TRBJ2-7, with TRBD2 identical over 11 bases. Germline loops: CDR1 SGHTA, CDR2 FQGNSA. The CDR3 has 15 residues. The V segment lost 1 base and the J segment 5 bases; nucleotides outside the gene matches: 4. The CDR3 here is CASSLELAGVNEQYF. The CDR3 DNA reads TGTGCCAGCAGCTTAGAACTAGCGGGAGTTAACGAGCAGTACTTC.

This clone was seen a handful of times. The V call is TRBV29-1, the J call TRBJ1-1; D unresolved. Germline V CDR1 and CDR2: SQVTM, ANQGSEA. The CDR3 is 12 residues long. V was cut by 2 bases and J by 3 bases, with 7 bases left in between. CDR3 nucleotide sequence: TGCAGCGTTGAATATCGGGACACTGAAGCTTTCTTT. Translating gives CSVEYRDTEAFF.

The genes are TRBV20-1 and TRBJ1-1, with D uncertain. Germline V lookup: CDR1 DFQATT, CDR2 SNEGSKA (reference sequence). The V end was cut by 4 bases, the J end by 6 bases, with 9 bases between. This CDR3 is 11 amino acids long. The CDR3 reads CSATGPAEAFF. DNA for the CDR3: TGCAGTGCTACCGGCCCCGCTGAAGCTTTCTTT.

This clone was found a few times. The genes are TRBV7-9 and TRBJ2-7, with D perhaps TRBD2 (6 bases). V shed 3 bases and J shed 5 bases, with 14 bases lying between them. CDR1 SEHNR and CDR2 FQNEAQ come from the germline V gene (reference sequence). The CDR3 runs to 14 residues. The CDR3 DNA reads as TGTGCCAGCAGCTTCGGTCTAGCGACGAACGAGCAGTACTTC. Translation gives CASSFGLATNEQYF.

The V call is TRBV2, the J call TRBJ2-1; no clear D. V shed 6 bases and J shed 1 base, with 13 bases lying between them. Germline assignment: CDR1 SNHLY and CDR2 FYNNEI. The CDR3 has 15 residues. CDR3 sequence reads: CASRGLYDSYNEQFF. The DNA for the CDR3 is TGTGCCAGCAGGGGTTTATACGATTCCTACAATGAGCAGTTCTTC.